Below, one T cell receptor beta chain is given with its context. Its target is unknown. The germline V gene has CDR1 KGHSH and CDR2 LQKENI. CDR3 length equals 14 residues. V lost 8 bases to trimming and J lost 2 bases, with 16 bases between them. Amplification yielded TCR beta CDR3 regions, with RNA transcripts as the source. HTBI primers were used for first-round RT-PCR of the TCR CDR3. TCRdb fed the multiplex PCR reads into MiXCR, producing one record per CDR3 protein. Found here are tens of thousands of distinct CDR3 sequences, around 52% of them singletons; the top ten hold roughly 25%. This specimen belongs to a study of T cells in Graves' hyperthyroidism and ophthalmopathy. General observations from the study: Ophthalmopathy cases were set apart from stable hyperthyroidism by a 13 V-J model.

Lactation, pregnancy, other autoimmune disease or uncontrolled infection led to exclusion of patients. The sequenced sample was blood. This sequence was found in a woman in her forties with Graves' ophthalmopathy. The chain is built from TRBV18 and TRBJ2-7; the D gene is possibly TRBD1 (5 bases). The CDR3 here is CASQLGPGPYEQYF. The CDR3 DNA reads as TGTGCCAGCCAGTTGGGGCCGGGCCCCTACGAGCAGTACTTC.